The subject of this entry is one T cell receptor beta chain. This clone was detected once. Which antigen it targets is not known. Per-base quality was not reported, and no clone a single base away is much larger than it. The sample belongs to a study of T cell responses to AZD1222 COVID-19 vaccine (dated by TCRdb to the early 2020s). For the study in its entirety: AZD1222 recipients whose second dose came at about 4 weeks and those whose second dose came at about 12 weeks were combined into one group, since spike-specific TCR depth and breadth did not differ between the two schedules. Trial participants were enrolled into age subgroups of 18-55, 56-69 and 70-plus years, which contained around 150, 28 and 57 TCR-sequenced participants, respectively. TCR sequencing was performed for approximately 240 trial participants, of whom 200 to 210 were given two doses of AZD1222 and 26 were given two doses of MenACWY control vaccine. The full study reports these points: In the small 56-69-year group, the increase in depth fell short of significance, most likely because of low power. Vaccine-associated CD4 TCRs spanned the whole spike protein, with dominant responses in regions 160-218 and 743-854. Nearly half of unique spike-specific TCRs reportedly recognized epitopes outside regions mutated in the B.1.351 and B.1.1.7 variants. Most participants were white British and females outnumbered males, and the authors suggested that clonal diversity may have been underestimated. Conclusions about previously exposed vaccinees were limited because only a handful of AZD1222 recipients were SARS-CoV-2 seropositive at baseline. Because no samples from the day 14 peak response were available, repertoires could be characterized only after the peak T cell response. After two AZD1222 doses, both the breadth and the depth of spike-specific TCRs were significantly higher than at day 0 and than in MenACWY recipients.

Measured from the cysteine to the phenylalanine, the CDR3 is 14 residues long. Only CDR3 DNA is held: 42 bases, read in frame from base 1. V is shortened by 3 bases, J by 7 bases, and the region joining them spans 15 bases. CDR1 and CDR2 are read off the germline V gene as MDHEN and SYDVKM. The CDR3 regions of human TCRbeta chains were analyzed by immunosequencing. The study's own analysis went as follows. Repertoire TCRs were checked for matches against a reference library of SARS-CoV-2-specific TCRs that had been generated using the MIRA antigen-specificity platform. Breadth was defined as the fraction of unique TCRs that were SARS-CoV-2-associated, and depth was defined as the fraction of total T cells that were SARS-CoV-2-associated. Each spike-specific TCR was assigned to its reactive spike region and to a CD4 or CD8 class using the MIRA data. Log10-transformed breadth and depth values were compared by one-way ANOVA with Sidak's multiple comparisons tests. In its TCRdb copy, this immuneACCESS table keeps in-frame sequences only and misses some clones. Where compared with another copy, unresolved V genes explain less than half of these, and the others have no known cause. The DNA gave D and trimming, while V, J and clone size come from that table. The sample table holds some 150,000 clones, of which roughly 90% were seen once. The top ten hold about 19% of the sample.

This specimen's time point label, per the study, means: baseline before first vaccination. The vaccinee samples were drawn from two UK trials, COV001 and COV002, one of which was a single-blind randomized controlled phase 2/3 trial testing AZD1222 (ChAdOx1 nCoV-19) in healthy adults. For TCRbeta chain sequencing, PBMC samples from trial participants were taken at day 0 and at day 28 after the second dose. Sequencing used peripheral blood, obtained on day 0 of AZD1222 vaccination. The sequence joins TRBV28 to TRBJ1-2, with no confidently assigned D gene. The sequence was obtained from an adult in good health. The bases read TGTGCCAGCAGTTTGTTAGCGGGGAGCGGTGGCTACACCTTC. Its translation reads: CASSLLAGSGGYTF.